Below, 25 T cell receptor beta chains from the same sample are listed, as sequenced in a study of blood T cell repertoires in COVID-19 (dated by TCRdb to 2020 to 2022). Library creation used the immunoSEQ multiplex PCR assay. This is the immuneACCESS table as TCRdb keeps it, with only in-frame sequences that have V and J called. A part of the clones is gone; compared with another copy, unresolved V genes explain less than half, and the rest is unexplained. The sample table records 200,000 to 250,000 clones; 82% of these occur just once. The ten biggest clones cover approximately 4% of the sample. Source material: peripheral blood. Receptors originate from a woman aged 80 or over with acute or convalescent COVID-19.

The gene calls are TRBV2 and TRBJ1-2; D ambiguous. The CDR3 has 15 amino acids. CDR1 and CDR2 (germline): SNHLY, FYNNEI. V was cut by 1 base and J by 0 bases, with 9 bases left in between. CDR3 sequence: CASSEGLTSNYGYTF. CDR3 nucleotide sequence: TGTGCCAGCAGTGAAGGGCTGACTTCTAACTATGGCTACACCTTC.

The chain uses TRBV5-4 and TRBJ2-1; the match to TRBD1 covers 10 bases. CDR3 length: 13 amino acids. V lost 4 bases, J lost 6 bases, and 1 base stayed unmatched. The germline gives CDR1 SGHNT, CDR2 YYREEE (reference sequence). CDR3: CASSRTGGNEQFF. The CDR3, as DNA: TGTGCCAGCAGCAGGACAGGGGGCAATGAGCAGTTCTTC.

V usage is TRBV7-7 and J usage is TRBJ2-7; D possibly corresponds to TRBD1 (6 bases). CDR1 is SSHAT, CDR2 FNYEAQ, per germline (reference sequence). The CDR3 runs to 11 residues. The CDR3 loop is CARRTADEQYF. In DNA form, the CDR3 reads TGTGCTAGGAGGACAGCCGACGAGCAGTACTTC.

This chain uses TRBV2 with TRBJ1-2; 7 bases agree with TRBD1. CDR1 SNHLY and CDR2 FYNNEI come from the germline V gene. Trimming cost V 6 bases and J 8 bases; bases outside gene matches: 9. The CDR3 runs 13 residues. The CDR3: CASREQGRDGYTF. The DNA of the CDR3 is TGTGCCAGCAGGGAACAGGGGAGGGACGGCTACACCTTC.

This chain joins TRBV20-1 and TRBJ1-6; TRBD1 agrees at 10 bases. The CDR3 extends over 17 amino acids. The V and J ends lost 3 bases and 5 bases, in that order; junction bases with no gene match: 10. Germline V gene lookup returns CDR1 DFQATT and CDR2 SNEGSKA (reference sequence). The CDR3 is CSASRAGQGEDNSPLHF. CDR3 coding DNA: TGCAGTGCTAGTCGCGCCGGACAGGGGGAAGATAATTCACCCCTCCACTTT.

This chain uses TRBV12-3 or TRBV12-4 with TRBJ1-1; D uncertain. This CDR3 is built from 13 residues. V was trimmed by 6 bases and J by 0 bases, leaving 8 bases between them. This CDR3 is CASSPQMNTEAFF. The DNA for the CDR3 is TGTGCCAGCAGCCCCCAGATGAACACTGAAGCTTTCTTT.

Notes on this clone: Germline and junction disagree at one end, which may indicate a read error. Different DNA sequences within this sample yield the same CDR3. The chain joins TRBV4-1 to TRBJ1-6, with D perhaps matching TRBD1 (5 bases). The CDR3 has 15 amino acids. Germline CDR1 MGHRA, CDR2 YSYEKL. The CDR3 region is CASSQEGPGNSPLHF. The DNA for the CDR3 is TGCGCTAGCAGCCAAGAAGGTCCAGGGAATTCACCCCTCCACTTT.

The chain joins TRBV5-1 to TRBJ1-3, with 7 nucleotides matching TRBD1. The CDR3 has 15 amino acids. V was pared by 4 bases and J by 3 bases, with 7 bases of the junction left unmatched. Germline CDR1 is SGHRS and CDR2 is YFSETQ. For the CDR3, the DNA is TGCGCCAGCAGCCCAGGGGGGAACTTTGGAAACACCATATATTTT. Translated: CASSPGGNFGNTIYF.

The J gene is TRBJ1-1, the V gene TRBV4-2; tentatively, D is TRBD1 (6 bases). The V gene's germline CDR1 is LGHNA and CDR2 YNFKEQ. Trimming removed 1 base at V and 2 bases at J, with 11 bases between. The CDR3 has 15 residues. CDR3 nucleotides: TGTGCCAGCAGCCAAGCGGTCAGGGGAAACACTGAAGCTTTCTTT. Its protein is CASSQAVRGNTEAFF.

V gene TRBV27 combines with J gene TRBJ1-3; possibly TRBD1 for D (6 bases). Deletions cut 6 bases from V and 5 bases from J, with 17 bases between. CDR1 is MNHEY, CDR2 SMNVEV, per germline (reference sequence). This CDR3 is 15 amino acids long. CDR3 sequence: CASSPTGTYRNTIYF. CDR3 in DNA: TGTGCCAGCAGCCCGACCGGGACATACCGAAACACCATATATTTT.

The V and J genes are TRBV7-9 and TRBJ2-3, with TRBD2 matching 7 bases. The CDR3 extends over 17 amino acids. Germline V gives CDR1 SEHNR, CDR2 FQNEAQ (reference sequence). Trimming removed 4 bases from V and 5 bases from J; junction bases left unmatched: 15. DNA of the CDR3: TGTGCCAGCAGCTCCGCGGGACGGGGGGAGCGGGGAGATACGCAGTATTTT. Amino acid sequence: CASSSAGRGERGDTQYF. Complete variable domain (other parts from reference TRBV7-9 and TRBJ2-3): DTGVSQNPRHKITKRGQNVTFRCDPISEHNRLYWYRQTLGQGPEFLTYFQNEAQLEKSRLLSDRFSAERPKGSFSTLEIQRTEQGDSAMYLCASSSAGRGERGDTQYFGPGTRLTVL.

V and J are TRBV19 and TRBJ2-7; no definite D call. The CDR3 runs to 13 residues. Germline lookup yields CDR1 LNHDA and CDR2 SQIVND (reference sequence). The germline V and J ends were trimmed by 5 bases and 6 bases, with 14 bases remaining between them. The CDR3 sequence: CASSSFPGSEQYF. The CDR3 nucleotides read TGTGCCAGTAGTTCCTTCCCCGGTAGCGAGCAGTACTTC.

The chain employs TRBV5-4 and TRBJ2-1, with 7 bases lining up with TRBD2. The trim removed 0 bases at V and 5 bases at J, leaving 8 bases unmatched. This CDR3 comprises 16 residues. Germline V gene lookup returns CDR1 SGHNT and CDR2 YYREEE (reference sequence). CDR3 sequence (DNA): TGTGCCAGCAGCTTGGGCGGCGCTAGCGGAAACAATGAGCAGTTCTTC. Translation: CASSLGGASGNNEQFF.

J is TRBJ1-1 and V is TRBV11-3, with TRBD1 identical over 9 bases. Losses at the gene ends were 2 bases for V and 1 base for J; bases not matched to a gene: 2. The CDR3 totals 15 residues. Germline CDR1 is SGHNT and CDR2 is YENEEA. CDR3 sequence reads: CASSLWTGANTEAFF. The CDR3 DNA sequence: TGTGCCAGCAGCTTATGGACAGGGGCGAACACTGAAGCTTTCTTT.

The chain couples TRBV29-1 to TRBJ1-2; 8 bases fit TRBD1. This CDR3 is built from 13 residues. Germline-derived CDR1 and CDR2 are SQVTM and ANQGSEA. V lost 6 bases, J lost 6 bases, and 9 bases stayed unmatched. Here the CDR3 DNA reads TGCAGCGTCCATGACAGGGGACCGGATGGCTACACCTTC. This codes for CSVHDRGPDGYTF.

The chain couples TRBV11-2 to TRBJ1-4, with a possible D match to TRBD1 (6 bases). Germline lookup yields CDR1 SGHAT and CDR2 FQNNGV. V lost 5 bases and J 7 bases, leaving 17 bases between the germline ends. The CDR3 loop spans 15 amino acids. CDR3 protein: CASSELRGLSEKLFF. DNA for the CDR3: TGTGCCAGCAGCGAACTCAGGGGATTGAGTGAAAAACTGTTTTTT.

CDR3 coding DNA: TGCGCCAGCAGCTACGGGGTAGATGAAAACACCATATATTTT. This codes for CASSYGVDENTIYF. The V gene is TRBV5-1, the J gene TRBJ1-3; no firm D call. In germline, CDR1 is SGHRS, CDR2 YFSETQ. The CDR3 is made up of 14 amino acids. Trimming took off 3 bases at V and 6 bases at J, with 13 bases between the two ends.

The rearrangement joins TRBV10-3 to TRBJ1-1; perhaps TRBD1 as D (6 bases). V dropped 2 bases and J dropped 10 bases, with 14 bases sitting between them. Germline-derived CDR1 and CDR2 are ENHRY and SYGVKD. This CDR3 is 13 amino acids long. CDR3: CAISEPHREGAFF. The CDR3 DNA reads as TGTGCCATCAGTGAGCCGCACAGGGAGGGAGCTTTCTTT.

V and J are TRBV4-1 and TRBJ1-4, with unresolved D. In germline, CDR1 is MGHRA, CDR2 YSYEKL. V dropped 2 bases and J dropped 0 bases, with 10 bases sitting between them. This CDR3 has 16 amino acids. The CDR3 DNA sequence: TGCGCCAGCAGCCAACGCTCCTCTACAACTAATGAAAAACTGTTTTTT. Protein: CASSQRSSTTNEKLFF.

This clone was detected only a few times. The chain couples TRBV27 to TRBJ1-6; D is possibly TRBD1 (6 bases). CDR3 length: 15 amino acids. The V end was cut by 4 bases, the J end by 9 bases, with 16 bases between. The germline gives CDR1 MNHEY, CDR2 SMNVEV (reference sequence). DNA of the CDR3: TGTGCCAGCAGTTGGGGGCAGGCACAGGTTTCACCCCTCCACTTT. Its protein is CASSWGQAQVSPLHF.

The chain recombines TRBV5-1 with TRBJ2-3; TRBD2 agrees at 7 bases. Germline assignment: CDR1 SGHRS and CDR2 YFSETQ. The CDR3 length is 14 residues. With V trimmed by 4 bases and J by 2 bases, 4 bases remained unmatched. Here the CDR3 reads CASSRTSDTDTQYF. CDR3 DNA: TGCGCCAGCAGCCGAACTAGCGACACAGATACGCAGTATTTT.

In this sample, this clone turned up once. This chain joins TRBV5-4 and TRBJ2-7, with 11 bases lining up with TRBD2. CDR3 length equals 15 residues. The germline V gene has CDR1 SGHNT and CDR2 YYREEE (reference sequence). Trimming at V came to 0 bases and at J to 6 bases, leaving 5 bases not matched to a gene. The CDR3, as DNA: TGTGCCAGCAGCTTGGTGGGGACTAGCGGAGCCGAGCAGTACTTC. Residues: CASSLVGTSGAEQYF.

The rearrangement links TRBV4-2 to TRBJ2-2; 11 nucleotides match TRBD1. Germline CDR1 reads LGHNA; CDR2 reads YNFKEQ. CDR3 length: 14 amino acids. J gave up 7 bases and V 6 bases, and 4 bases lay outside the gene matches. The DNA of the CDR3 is TGTGCCAGCAGACGGGGACAGGGGGTCGGGGAGCTGTTTTTT. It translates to CASRRGQGVGELFF.

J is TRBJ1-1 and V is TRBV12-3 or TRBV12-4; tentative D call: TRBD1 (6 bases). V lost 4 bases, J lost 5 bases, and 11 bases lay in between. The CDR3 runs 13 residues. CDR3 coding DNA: TGTGCCAGCAGTTCGCTTAGGGGGACTGAAGCTTTCTTT. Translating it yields CASSSLRGTEAFF.

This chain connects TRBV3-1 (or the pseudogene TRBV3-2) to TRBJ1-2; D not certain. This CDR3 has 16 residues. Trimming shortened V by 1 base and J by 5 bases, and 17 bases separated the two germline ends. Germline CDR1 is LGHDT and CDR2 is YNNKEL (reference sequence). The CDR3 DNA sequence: TGTGCCAGCAGCCAAGCAGGTCTTGAGACAAGGTATGGCTACACCTTC. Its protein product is CASSQAGLETRYGYTF.